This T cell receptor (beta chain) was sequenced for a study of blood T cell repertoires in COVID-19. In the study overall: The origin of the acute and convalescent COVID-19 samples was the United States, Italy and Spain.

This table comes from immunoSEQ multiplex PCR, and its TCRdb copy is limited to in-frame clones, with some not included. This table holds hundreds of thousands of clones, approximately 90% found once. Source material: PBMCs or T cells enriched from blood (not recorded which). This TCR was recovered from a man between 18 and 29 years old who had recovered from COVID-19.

The CDR3 is CASSQDRHGEAFF. The CDR3 DNA sequence: TGTGCCAGCAGCCAAGATCGACACGGTGAAGCTTTCTTT. The chain links TRBV3-1 (or the pseudogene TRBV3-2) to TRBJ1-1; D uncertain. The CDR3 sequence is 13 residues long. Between the trimmed V and J ends, which lost 0 bases and 7 bases, there was a span of 9 bases. The germline CDR1 and CDR2 sequences are LGHDT and YNNKEL (reference sequence).